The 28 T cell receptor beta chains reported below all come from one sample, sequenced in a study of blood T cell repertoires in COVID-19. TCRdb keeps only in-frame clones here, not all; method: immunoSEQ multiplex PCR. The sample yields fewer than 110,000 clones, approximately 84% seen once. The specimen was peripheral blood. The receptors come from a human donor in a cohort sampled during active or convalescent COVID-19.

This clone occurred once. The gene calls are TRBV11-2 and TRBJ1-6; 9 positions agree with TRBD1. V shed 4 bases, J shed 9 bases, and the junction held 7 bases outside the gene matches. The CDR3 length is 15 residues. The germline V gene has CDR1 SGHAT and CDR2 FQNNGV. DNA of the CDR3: TGTGCCAGCAGCTACGGGACAGGGAGAGCTTCACCCCTCCACTTT. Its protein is CASSYGTGRASPLHF. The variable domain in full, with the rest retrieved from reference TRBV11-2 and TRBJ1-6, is EAGVAQSPRYKIIEKRQSVAFWCNPISGHATLYWYQQILGQGPKLLIQFQNNGVVDDSQLPKDRFSAERLKGVDSTLKIQPAKLEDSAVYLCASSYGTGRASPLHFGNGTRLTVT.

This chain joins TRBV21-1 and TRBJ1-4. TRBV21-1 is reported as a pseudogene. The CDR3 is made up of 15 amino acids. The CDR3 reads CASSNARVYGEKLFF. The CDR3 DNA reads TGTGCCAGCAGCAATGCCCGAGTGTATGGTGAAAAACTGTTTTTT.

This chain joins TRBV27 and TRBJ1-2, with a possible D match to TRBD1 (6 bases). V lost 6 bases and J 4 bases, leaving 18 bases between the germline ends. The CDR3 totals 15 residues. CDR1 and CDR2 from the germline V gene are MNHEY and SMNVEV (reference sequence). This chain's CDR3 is CASSETGIGVYGYTF. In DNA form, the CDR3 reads TGTGCCAGCAGCGAAACAGGGATAGGAGTCTATGGCTACACCTTC.

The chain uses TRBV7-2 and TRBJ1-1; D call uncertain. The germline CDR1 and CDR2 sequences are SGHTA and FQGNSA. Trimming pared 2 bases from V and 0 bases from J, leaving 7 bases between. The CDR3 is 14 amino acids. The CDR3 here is CASSLLAVNTEAFF. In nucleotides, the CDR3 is TGTGCCAGCAGCTTACTGGCAGTGAACACTGAAGCTTTCTTT.

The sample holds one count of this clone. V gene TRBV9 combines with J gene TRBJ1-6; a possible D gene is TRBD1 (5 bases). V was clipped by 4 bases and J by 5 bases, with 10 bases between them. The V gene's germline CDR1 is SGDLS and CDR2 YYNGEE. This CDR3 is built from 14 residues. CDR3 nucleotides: TGTGCCAGCAGCCCCCAACAGGATAATTCACCCCTCCACTTT. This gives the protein CASSPQQDNSPLHF. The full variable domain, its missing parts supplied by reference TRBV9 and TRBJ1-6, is DSGVTQTPKHLITATGQRVTLRCSPRSGDLSVYWYQQSLDQGLQFLIQYYNGEERAKGNILERFSAQQFPDLHSELNLSSLELGDSALYFCASSPQQDNSPLHFGNGTRLTVT.

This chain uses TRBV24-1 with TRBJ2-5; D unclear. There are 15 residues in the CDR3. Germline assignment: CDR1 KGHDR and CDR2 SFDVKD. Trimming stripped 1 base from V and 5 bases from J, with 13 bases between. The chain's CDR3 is CATSDFGPGGETQYF. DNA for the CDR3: TGTGCCACCAGTGATTTTGGGCCTGGTGGGGAGACCCAGTACTTC.

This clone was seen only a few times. The CDR3 loop reads CASSSSAGVNSPLHF. DNA of the CDR3: TGTGCCAGCAGCTCCTCGGCAGGGGTTAATTCACCCCTCCACTTT. The V call is TRBV7-3, the J call TRBJ1-6, with a possible D match to TRBD1 (6 bases). This CDR3 contains 15 residues. Trimming pared 4 bases from V and 6 bases from J, leaving 13 bases between. CDR1 is SGHTA and CDR2 is FQGTGA in the germline V gene.

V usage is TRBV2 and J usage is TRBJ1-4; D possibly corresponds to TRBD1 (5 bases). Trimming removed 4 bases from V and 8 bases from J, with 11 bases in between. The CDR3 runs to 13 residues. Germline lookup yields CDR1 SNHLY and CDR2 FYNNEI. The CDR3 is CASSVNRKEKLFF. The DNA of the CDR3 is TGTGCCAGCAGTGTTAACAGGAAAGAAAAACTGTTTTTT.

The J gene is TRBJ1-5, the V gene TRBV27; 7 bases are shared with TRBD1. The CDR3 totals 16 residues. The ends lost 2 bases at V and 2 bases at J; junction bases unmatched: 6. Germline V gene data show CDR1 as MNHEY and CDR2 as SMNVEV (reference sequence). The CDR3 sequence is CASSLNAGTGNQPQHF. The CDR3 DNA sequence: TGTGCCAGCAGTTTAAACGCAGGGACAGGCAATCAGCCCCAGCATTTT.

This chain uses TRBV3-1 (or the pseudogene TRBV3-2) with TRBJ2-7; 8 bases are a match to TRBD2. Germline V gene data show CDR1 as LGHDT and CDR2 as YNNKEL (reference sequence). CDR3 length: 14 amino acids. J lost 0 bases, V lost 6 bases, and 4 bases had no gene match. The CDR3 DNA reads TGTGCCAGCAGTCCCGGGACTAGCTCCTACGAGCAGTACTTC. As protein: CASSPGTSSYEQYF.

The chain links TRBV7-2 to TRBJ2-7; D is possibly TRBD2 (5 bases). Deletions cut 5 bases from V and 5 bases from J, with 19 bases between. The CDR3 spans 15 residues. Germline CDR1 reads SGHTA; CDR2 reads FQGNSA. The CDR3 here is CASSPRRVISNEQYF. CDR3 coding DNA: TGTGCCAGCAGCCCCAGGCGGGTAATTTCAAACGAGCAGTACTTC.

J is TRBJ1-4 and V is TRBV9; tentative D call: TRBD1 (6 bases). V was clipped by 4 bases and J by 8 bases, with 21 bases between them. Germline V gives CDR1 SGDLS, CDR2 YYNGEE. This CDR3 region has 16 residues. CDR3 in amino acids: CASSPGVRGAGEKLFF. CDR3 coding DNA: TGTGCCAGCAGCCCAGGGGTTAGGGGCGCCGGGGAAAAACTGTTTTTT.

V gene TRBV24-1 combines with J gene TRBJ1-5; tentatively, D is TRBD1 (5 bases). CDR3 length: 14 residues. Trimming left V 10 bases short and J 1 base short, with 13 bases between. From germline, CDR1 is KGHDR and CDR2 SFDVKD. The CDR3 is CATNQGGSNQPQHF. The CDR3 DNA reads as TGTGCCACAAACCAGGGTGGGAGCAATCAGCCCCAGCATTTT.

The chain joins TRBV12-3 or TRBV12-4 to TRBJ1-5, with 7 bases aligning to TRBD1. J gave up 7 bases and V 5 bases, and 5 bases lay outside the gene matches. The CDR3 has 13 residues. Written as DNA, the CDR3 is TGTGCCAGCAGTAACAGGGGAGGACAGCCCCAGCATTTT. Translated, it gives CASSNRGGQPQHF.

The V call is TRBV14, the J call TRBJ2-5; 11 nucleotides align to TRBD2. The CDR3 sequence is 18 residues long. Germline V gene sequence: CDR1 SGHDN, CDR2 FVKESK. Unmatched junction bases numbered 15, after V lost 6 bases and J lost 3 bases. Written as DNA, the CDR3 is TGTGCCAGCAGGGCAAGCATGGGACTAGCGGCAATAGAAGAGACCCAGTACTTC. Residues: CASRASMGLAAIEETQYF. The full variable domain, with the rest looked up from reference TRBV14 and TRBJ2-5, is EAGVTQFPSHSVIEKGQTVTLRCDPISGHDNLYWYRRVMGKEIKFLLHFVKESKQDESGMPNNRFLAERTGGTYSTLKVQPAELEDSGVYFCASRASMGLAAIEETQYFGPGTRLLVL.

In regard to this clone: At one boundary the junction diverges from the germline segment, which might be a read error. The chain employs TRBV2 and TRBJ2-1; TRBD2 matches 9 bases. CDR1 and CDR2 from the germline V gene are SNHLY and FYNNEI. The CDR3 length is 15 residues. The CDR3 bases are TGTGGCAGCTCTGGGCGGGGGGGTTCCTACAATGAGCAGTTCTTC. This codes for CGSSGRGGSYNEQFF.

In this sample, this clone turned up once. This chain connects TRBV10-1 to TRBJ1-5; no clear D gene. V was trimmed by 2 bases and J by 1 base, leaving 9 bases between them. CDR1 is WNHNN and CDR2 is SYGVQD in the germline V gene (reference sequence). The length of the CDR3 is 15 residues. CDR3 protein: CASSEGRVSNQPQHF. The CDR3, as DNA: TGCGCCAGCAGTGAGGGGCGGGTAAGCAATCAGCCCCAGCATTTT.

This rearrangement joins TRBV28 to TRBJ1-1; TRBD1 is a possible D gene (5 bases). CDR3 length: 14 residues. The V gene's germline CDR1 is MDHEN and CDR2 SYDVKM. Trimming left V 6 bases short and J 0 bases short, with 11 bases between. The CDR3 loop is CASRRQLMNTEAFF. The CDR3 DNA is TGTGCCAGCAGAAGACAGCTCATGAACACTGAAGCTTTCTTT.

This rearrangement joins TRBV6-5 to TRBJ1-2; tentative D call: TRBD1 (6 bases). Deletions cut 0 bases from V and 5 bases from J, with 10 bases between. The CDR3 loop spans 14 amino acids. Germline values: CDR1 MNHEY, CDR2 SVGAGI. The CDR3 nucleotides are TGTGCCAGCAGTTACTCAGGGACACCTTATGGCTACACCTTC. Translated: CASSYSGTPYGYTF.

CDR3 protein: CASSYGRDTGELFF. CDR3 coding DNA: TGTGCCAGCAGTTATGGCAGGGACACCGGGGAGCTGTTTTTT. This chain connects TRBV6-6 to TRBJ2-2; possibly TRBD1 for D (5 bases). CDR3 length: 14 amino acids. V was trimmed by 3 bases and J by 3 bases, leaving 8 bases between them. Germline assignment: CDR1 MNHNY and CDR2 SVGAGI (reference sequence).

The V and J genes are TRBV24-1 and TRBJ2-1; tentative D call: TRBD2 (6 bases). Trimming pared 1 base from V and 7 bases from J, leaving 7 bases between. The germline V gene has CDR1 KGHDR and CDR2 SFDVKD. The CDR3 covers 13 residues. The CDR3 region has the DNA TGTGCCACCAGTGATTTACGGGGGAATGAGCAGTTCTTC. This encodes CATSDLRGNEQFF.

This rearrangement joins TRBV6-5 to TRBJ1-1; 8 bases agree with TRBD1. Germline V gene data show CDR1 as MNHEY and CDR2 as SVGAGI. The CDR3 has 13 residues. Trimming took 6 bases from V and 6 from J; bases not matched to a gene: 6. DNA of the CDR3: TGTGCCAGCAGGTCCACAGGGGGGGCTGAAGCTTTCTTT. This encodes CASRSTGGAEAFF.

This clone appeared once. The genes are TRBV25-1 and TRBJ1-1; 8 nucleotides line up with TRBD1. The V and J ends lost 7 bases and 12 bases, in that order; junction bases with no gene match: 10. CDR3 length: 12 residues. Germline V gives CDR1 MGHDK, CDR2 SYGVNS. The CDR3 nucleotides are TGTGCCAGCACCCCGACAGGGGTTATAACTTTCTTT. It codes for CASTPTGVITFF.

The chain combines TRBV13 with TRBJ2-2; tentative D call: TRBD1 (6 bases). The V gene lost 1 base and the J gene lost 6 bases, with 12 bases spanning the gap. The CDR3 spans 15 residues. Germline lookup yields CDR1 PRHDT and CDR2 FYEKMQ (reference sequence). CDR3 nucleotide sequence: TGTGCCAGCAGCTTAGCCCGCTGGACAGCCGGGGAGCTGTTTTTT. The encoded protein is CASSLARWTAGELFF.

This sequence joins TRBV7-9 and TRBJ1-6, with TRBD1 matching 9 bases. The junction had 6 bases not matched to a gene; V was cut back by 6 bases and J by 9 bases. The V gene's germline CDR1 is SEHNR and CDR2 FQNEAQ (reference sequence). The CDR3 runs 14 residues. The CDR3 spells CASRAGTGFSPLHF. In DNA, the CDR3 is TGTGCCAGCAGAGCCGGGACAGGGTTTTCACCCCTCCACTTT.

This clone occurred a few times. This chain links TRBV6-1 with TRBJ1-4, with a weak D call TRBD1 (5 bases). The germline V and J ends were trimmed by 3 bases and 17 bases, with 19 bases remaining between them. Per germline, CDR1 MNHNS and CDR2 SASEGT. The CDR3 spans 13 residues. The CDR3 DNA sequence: TGTGCCAGCAGTGATCGGGTAGGGGTGGACGATTTTTTT. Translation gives CASSDRVGVDDFF.

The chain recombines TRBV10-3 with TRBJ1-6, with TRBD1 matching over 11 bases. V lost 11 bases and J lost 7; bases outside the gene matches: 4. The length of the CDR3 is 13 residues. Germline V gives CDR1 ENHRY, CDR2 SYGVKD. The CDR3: CAARDRGNSPLHF. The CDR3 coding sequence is TGTGCCGCAAGGGACAGGGGGAATTCACCCCTCCACTTT.

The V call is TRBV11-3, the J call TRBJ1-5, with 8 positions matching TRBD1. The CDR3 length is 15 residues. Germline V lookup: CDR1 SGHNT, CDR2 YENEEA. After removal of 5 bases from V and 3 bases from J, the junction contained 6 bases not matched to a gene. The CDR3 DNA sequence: TGTGCCAGCAGCATCGGGACAGGCAACAATCAGCCCCAGCATTTT. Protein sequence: CASSIGTGNNQPQHF.